The rows below give T cell receptor beta chains drawn from one sample of a study of identical twins. TCRdb fed the 5' RACE reads into MiXCR, producing one record per CDR3 protein. The repertoire holds around 300,000 distinct CDR3 sequences, approximately 8.5% seen once, with 2% to 2.5% in the top ten. These data also formed part of another study, on yellow fever vaccine responses in identical twins.

The sample taken for sequencing was memory (CD45RO+) T cells sorted from blood. The receptors originated from a woman aged 18-35 years in good health. CDR3s include the opening cysteine and the closing phenylalanine or tryptophan. Fields, in order: CDR3 protein, V gene.

CASSLEVGARAIPQETQYF	TRBV5-1
CASSAGGTEAFF	TRBV2
CASSQVLAGGEQFF	TRBV14
CSALASTDTQYF	TRBV29-1
CSAWPGLATDTQYF	TRBV20-1
CASMREGVWPLHF	TRBV6-1
CASSFGRNGYEQYF	TRBV6-5
CASSRDNSGANVLTF	TRBV3-1
CASSVSGNTEAFF	TRBV2
CASSLEAGYLNSPLHF	TRBV6-1
CASSYSQTSNQPQHF	TRBV6-5
CASSDPGQGAPSPLHF	TRBV25-1
CASSKQGVDTGELFF	TRBV7-2
CASSQVGQARGYTF	TRBV3-1
CASSTPGRGNEQFF	TRBV12-3/TRBV12-4
CASSRRLNTGELFF	TRBV9
CASSATGLLSTDTQYF	TRBV5-1
CSARVGGLTGELFF	TRBV20-1
CASSATRGYNEQFF	TRBV2
CASSSTRSSGLYNEQFF	TRBV14
CASSLEGLRTPLHF	TRBV5-1